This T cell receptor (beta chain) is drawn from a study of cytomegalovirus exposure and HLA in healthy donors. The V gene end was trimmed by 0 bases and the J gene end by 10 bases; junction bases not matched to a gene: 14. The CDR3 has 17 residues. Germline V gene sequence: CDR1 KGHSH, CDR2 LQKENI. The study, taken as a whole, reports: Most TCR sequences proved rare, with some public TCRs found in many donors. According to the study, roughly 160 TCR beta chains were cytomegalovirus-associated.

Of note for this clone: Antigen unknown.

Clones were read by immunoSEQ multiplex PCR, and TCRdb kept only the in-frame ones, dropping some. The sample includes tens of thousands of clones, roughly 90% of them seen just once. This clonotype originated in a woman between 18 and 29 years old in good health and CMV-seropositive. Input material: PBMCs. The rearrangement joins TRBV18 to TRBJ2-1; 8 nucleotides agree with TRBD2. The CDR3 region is CASSPPSHSGTRGEQFF. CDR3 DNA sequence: TGTGCCAGCTCACCACCCAGCCATAGCGGGACACGCGGGGAGCAGTTCTTC.